These 13 T cell receptor beta chains originate from one sample sequenced in a study of T cells in Graves' hyperthyroidism and ophthalmopathy. The source material, RNA transcripts, was used to amplify TCR beta CDR3 regions. In the first-round RT-PCR of the TCR CDR3, the HTBI primer set was used. One entry per CDR3 protein results from TCRdb running MiXCR on the multiplex PCR reads. The sample lists fewer than 500,000 distinct CDR3 sequences, roughly 13% occurring once. Sequencing was done on a sample of blood. The origin of the receptors is a man aged 25-45 years with Graves' hyperthyroidism that later progressed to Graves' ophthalmopathy.

This clonotype has a count of ten or more. This sequence joins TRBV6-6 and TRBJ1-1; no firm D call. The V end lost 0 bases, the J end lost 5 bases, and 10 bases lay between the germline ends. CDR3 size: 14 residues. CDR1 is MNHNY, CDR2 SVGAGI, per germline (reference sequence). CDR3 loop: CASSYSIGRTEAFF. As DNA, the CDR3 is TGTGCCAGCAGTTACTCGATAGGGCGGACTGAAGCTTTCTTT.

This clonotype was seen only a few times. The chain has TRBV4-2 and TRBJ2-1; tentatively, D is TRBD2 (6 bases). CDR3 length equals 14 residues. The ends were cut back, 2 bases at V and 5 bases at J, with 10 bases in the middle. Germline values: CDR1 LGHNA, CDR2 YNFKEQ. The CDR3 loop is CASSQISGNNEQFF. The CDR3 bases are TGTGCCAGCAGCCAAATTAGCGGCAACAATGAGCAGTTCTTC.

Only a few counts were recorded for this clonotype. The V and J genes are TRBV3-1 and TRBJ1-6; D remains unclear. Trimming pared 4 bases from V and 10 bases from J, leaving 14 bases between. The CDR3 spans 14 residues. Per the germline V gene, CDR1 is LGHDT and CDR2 is YNNKEL (reference sequence). CDR3 protein: CASSPSRGESPLHF. CDR3 nucleotides: TGTGCCAGCAGCCCCTCCCGGGGTGAGTCACCCCTCCACTTT.

This clonotype was counted at least ten times. J is TRBJ1-1 and V is TRBV14; D gene uncertain. The CDR3 consists of 13 residues. V was pared by 2 bases and J by 1 base, with 5 bases between. CDR1 is SGHDN, CDR2 FVKESK, per germline. Here the CDR3 reads CASSQTRNTEAFF. CDR3 nucleotide sequence: TGTGCCAGCAGCCAAACCAGGAACACTGAAGCTTTCTTT.

This clonotype was found many times. The junction departs from the called germline gene at one end, perhaps through a read error. The chain uses TRBV5-1 and TRBJ2-3; 7 nucleotides align to TRBD2. The CDR3 length is 13 residues. CDR1 is SGHRS and CDR2 is YFSETQ in the germline V gene. CDR3 protein: CASSLLATDTQYF. The CDR3 DNA reads as TGTGCCAGCAGCTTACTAGCGACAGATACGCAGTATTTT.

This clonotype has just a few counts. This chain uses TRBV4-1 with TRBJ2-7, with D possibly matching TRBD2 (5 bases). From germline, CDR1 is MGHRA and CDR2 YSYEKL. The germline V and J ends were trimmed by 1 base and 3 bases, with 13 bases remaining between them. The CDR3 length is 15 residues. The CDR3 coding sequence is TGCGCCAGCAGCCAAGCAGTACTAGGGTACTACGAGCAGTACTTC. This translates into CASSQAVLGYYEQYF.

The chain joins TRBV27 to TRBJ1-6; the match to TRBD1 covers 11 bases. Germline values: CDR1 MNHEY, CDR2 SMNVEV (reference sequence). The CDR3 is 15 amino acids. V shed 6 bases, J shed 8 bases, and the junction held 6 bases outside the gene matches. The CDR3 loop reads CASSRDRGTYSPLHF. The CDR3 region has the DNA TGTGCCAGCAGCCGGGACAGGGGGACCTATTCACCCCTCCACTTT.

This clonotype was detected ten times or more. The chain uses TRBV5-1 and TRBJ1-5, with no clear D. Per germline, CDR1 SGHRS and CDR2 YFSETQ. This CDR3 has 15 residues. The V gene lost 0 bases and the J gene lost 5 bases, with 12 bases spanning the gap. CDR3 DNA: TGCGCCAGCAGCTTGGTCCCGGGAAACGATCAGCCCCAGCATTTT. It translates to CASSLVPGNDQPQHF.

Points on this clonotype: A much larger clone is a single base away; this may be a read error. No conserved phenylalanine or tryptophan ends this CDR3, so it is likely a read error. The chain has TRBV27 and TRBJ2-1; D remains ambiguous. Per germline, CDR1 MNHEY and CDR2 SMNVEV (reference sequence). The CDR3 runs 14 residues. V was cut by 8 bases and J by 3 bases, with 14 bases left in between. In DNA, the CDR3 is TGTGCCAGCGCTATGCTGCCGGACTACAATGAGCAGTTCCTC. Translated, it gives CASAMLPDYNEQFL.

The sample holds many counts of this clonotype. The rearrangement uses TRBV5-1 and TRBJ1-5; no definite D call. The CDR3 has 15 amino acids. V lost 3 bases, J lost 7 bases, and 17 bases lay in between. Germline CDR1 reads SGHRS; CDR2 reads YFSETQ. The CDR3 sequence: CASSSTGEAWQPQHF. The CDR3 coding sequence is TGCGCCAGCAGCTCCACCGGGGAGGCCTGGCAGCCCCAGCATTTT.

This clonotype was seen many times. The chain has TRBV7-9 and TRBJ2-3; 14 bases are shared with TRBD2. Trimming removed 5 bases from V and 2 bases from J; junction bases left unmatched: 18. The V gene's germline CDR1 is SEHNR and CDR2 FQNEAQ (reference sequence). The CDR3 totals 21 residues. The CDR3 reads CASSLLRTSGGWRPNTDTQYF. CDR3 bases: TGTGCCAGCAGCCTCCTAAGGACTAGCGGGGGGTGGAGACCCAACACAGATACGCAGTATTTT.

The chain couples TRBV5-6 to TRBJ2-7; tentative D call: TRBD1 (6 bases). V was shortened by 4 bases and J by 6 bases, with 14 bases between the two germline ends. CDR1 and CDR2 (germline): SGHDT, YYEEEE. The CDR3 has 13 residues. The CDR3 sequence: CASSNHRVSEQYF. As DNA, the CDR3 is TGTGCCAGCAGCAATCACAGGGTCTCCGAGCAGTACTTC. Full variable domain (missing parts from reference TRBV5-6 and TRBJ2-7): DAGVTQSPTHLIKTRGQQVTLRCSPKSGHDTVSWYQQALGQGPQFIFQYYEEEERQRGNFPDRFSGHQFPNYSSELNVNALLLGDSALYLCASSNHRVSEQYFGPGTRLTVT.

At least ten counts were recorded for this clonotype. This chain uses TRBV9 with TRBJ2-2; 7 nucleotides align to TRBD1. Germline-derived CDR1 and CDR2 are SGDLS and YYNGEE. With V trimmed by 3 bases and J by 6 bases, 2 bases remained unmatched. The CDR3 covers 13 residues. CDR3 residues: CASSEQGAGELFF. The CDR3 region has the DNA TGTGCCAGCAGCGAGCAGGGGGCCGGGGAGCTGTTTTTT.